One and the same sample provided the 30 T cell receptor beta chains below, sequenced in a study of blood T cell repertoires in COVID-19. Produced via immunoSEQ multiplex PCR; TCRdb's table is partial and in-frame only. The sample records hundreds of thousands of clones, roughly 90% being singletons. The sequenced material came from peripheral blood. Source of these receptors: a woman aged 70 to 79 with COVID-19, enrolled during active disease.

The chain uses TRBV5-1 and TRBJ1-3, with TRBD1 matching 9 bases. The CDR3 is 15 amino acids. Trimming cost V 5 bases and J 1 base; bases outside gene matches: 4. From germline, CDR1 is SGHRS and CDR2 YFSETQ. CDR3: CASRRTGESGNTIYF. In nucleotides, the CDR3 is TGCGCCAGCAGACGGACAGGGGAATCTGGAAACACCATATATTTT.

This chain joins TRBV28 and TRBJ1-1; D may be TRBD1 (5 bases). Germline assignment: CDR1 MDHEN and CDR2 SYDVKM. V gave up 4 bases and J gave up 2 bases, with 8 bases separating them. The CDR3 has 13 residues. CDR3 in DNA: TGTGCCAGCAGTTCTGGACATAACACTGAAGCTTTCTTT. Amino acids: CASSSGHNTEAFF.

V gene TRBV5-6 combines with J gene TRBJ2-7; 9 bases are a match to TRBD1. The CDR3 covers 15 residues. The germline V gene encodes CDR1 SGHDT and CDR2 YYEEEE. V trimming: 2 bases; J trimming: 4 bases; junction bases outside the gene matches: 7. The DNA of the CDR3 is TGTGCCAGCAGCTTCTCAACAGGGGGCGGGTACGAGCAGTACTTC. Residues: CASSFSTGGGYEQYF. Full variable domain (remainder filled in from reference TRBV5-6 and TRBJ2-7): DAGVTQSPTHLIKTRGQQVTLRCSPKSGHDTVSWYQQALGQGPQFIFQYYEEEERQRGNFPDRFSGHQFPNYSSELNVNALLLGDSALYLCASSFSTGGGYEQYFGPGTRLTVT.

The chain combines TRBV5-6 with TRBJ1-4; 8 positions agree with TRBD1. The trim removed 4 bases at V and 8 bases at J, leaving 10 bases unmatched. This CDR3 contains 15 residues. CDR1 is SGHDT and CDR2 is YYEEEE in the germline V gene. The CDR3 nucleotides read TGTGCCAGCAGCCATTCTTTGACAGGGGAAGAAAAACTGTTTTTT. It is translated as CASSHSLTGEEKLFF. The variable domain in full, with the rest retrieved from reference TRBV5-6 and TRBJ1-4, is DAGVTQSPTHLIKTRGQQVTLRCSPKSGHDTVSWYQQALGQGPQFIFQYYEEEERQRGNFPDRFSGHQFPNYSSELNVNALLLGDSALYLCASSHSLTGEEKLFFGSGTQLSVL.

The chain combines TRBV30 with TRBJ1-1, with 7 bases lining up with TRBD1. V gave up 2 bases and J gave up 10 bases; unmatched junction bases: 10. This CDR3 is 13 amino acids long. Germline V gene sequence: CDR1 GTSNPN, CDR2 SVGIG (reference sequence). The CDR3 sequence: CAWSIDRVGRAFF. CDR3 in DNA: TGTGCCTGGAGTATAGACAGGGTAGGAAGAGCTTTCTTT.

V is TRBV19 and J is TRBJ1-4, with D possibly TRBD1 on 6 matching bases. The V and J ends lost 10 bases and 4 bases respectively, with 13 bases between them. The CDR3 extends over 13 amino acids. Germline CDR1 reads LNHDA; CDR2 reads SQIVND (reference sequence). DNA for the CDR3: TGTGCCACCGGGGGGCAGTTTAATGAAAAACTGTTTTTT. This sequence encodes CATGGQFNEKLFF.

In DNA form, the CDR3 reads TGTGCCAGCAGCCGACTGGCCTACGAGCAGTACTTC. This sequence encodes CASSRLAYEQYF. V is TRBV7-2 and J is TRBJ2-7; D unresolved. The germline V gene has CDR1 SGHTA and CDR2 FQGNSA. Between the trimmed V and J ends, which lost 5 bases and 2 bases, there was a span of 7 bases. This CDR3 has 12 residues.

The chain carries TRBV11-2 and TRBJ1-1; D is possibly TRBD1 (5 bases). This CDR3 comprises 12 residues. V lost 3 bases and J lost 10, with 12 bases in between. Germline V gene lookup returns CDR1 SGHAT and CDR2 FQNNGV. The CDR3 DNA sequence: TGTGCCAGCAGCTTCGGGGGGGGTAGAGCTTTCTTT. Protein: CASSFGGGRAFF. Supplemented by reference TRBV11-2 and TRBJ1-1, the full variable domain reads EAGVAQSPRYKIIEKRQSVAFWCNPISGHATLYWYQQILGQGPKLLIQFQNNGVVDDSQLPKDRFSAERLKGVDSTLKIQPAKLEDSAVYLCASSFGGGRAFFGQGTRLTVV.

V and J are TRBV5-4 and TRBJ2-7; unclear D gene. V gave up 0 bases and J gave up 0 bases, with 7 bases separating them. The CDR3 totals 14 residues. CDR1 and CDR2 from the germline V gene are SGHNT and YYREEE (reference sequence). The chain's CDR3 is CASSLDLSSYEQYF. CDR3 nucleotides: TGTGCCAGCAGCTTGGACCTGAGCTCCTACGAGCAGTACTTC. The full variable domain, rest sourced from reference TRBV5-4 and TRBJ2-7, is ETGVTQSPTHLIKTRGQQVTLRCSSQSGHNTVSWYQQALGQGPQFIFQYYREEENGRGNFPPRFSGLQFPNYSSELNVNALELDDSALYLCASSLDLSSYEQYFGPGTRLTVT.

This clone was picked up a small number of times. The chain combines TRBV7-9 with TRBJ2-2; a weak D match, TRBD2 (5 bases). The CDR3 extends over 14 amino acids. The germline V and J ends were trimmed by 5 bases and 3 bases, with 10 bases remaining between them. The V gene's germline CDR1 is SEHNR and CDR2 FQNEAQ (reference sequence). CDR3 DNA sequence: TGTGCCAGCAGCATCAGCGGAGACACCGGGGAGCTGTTTTTT. Its protein product is CASSISGDTGELFF.

The genes are TRBV19 and TRBJ1-2; 7 nucleotides align to TRBD1. V was pared by 5 bases and J by 2 bases, with 5 bases of the junction left unmatched. The germline V gene has CDR1 LNHDA and CDR2 SQIVND (reference sequence). The CDR3 is 14 amino acids. The CDR3 bases are TGTGCCAGTAGTCCGGGACAGACAAACTATGGCTACACCTTC. Translation: CASSPGQTNYGYTF.

This clone came up once. J is TRBJ1-2 and V is TRBV18; possibly TRBD1 for D (6 bases). Trimming removed 4 bases from V and 4 bases from J, with 13 bases in between. This CDR3 region has 14 residues. CDR1 is KGHSH, CDR2 LQKENI, per germline. The CDR3 loop reads CASSLGQLSYGYTF. The CDR3, as DNA: TGTGCCAGCTCACTAGGACAGCTTAGCTATGGCTACACCTTC.

This clone has only a few counts. The chain links TRBV5-1 to TRBJ2-7; D is unresolved. The CDR3 spans 14 residues. The V and J ends lost 2 bases and 0 bases respectively, with 9 bases between them. CDR1 is SGHRS and CDR2 is YFSETQ in the germline V gene. The DNA for the CDR3 is TGCGCCAGCAGCTTTACAGTAAGCTCCTACGAGCAGTACTTC. Translation: CASSFTVSSYEQYF.

This clone was detected once. The J gene is TRBJ2-7, the V gene TRBV2, with D tentatively TRBD1 (6 bases). Trimming removed 9 bases at V and 2 bases at J, with 17 bases between. There are 14 residues in the CDR3. Germline CDR1 SNHLY, CDR2 FYNNEI. The CDR3 sequence is CARTDSLPPYEQYF. Here the CDR3 DNA reads TGTGCCAGGACGGACAGCCTTCCCCCCTACGAGCAGTACTTC. The full variable domain, with the rest looked up from reference TRBV2 and TRBJ2-7, is EPEVTQTPSHQVTQMGQEVILRCVPISNHLYFYWYRQILGQKVEFLVSFYNNEISEKSEIFDDQFSVERPDGSNFTLKIRSTKLEDSAMYFCARTDSLPPYEQYFGPGTRLTVT.

The chain carries TRBV27 and TRBJ2-7; 7 bases are shared with TRBD1. The CDR3 spans 15 residues. The V segment lost 0 bases and the J segment 3 bases; nucleotides outside the gene matches: 5. Germline V gene sequence: CDR1 MNHEY, CDR2 SMNVEV (reference sequence). The CDR3: CASSLSGQINYEQYF. In nucleotides, the CDR3 is TGTGCCAGCAGTTTATCGGGACAGATTAACTACGAGCAGTACTTC.

The rearrangement links TRBV29-1 to TRBJ2-1; 7 bases agree with TRBD1. J was trimmed by 1 base and V by 7 bases; bases with no gene match: 4. CDR3 length equals 13 residues. CDR1 is SQVTM, CDR2 ANQGSEA, per germline. Here the CDR3 reads CSGGGISYNEQFF. The DNA for the CDR3 is TGCAGCGGAGGGGGCATTTCCTACAATGAGCAGTTCTTC.

The V gene is TRBV27, the J gene TRBJ1-6, with 10 bases matching TRBD1. The trim removed 3 bases at V and 10 bases at J, leaving 12 bases unmatched. The germline V gene encodes CDR1 MNHEY and CDR2 SMNVEV (reference sequence). The CDR3 runs to 17 residues. This CDR3 is CASSFQSPGTGVSPLHF. CDR3 DNA: TGTGCCAGCAGTTTCCAATCCCCCGGGACAGGGGTCTCACCCCTCCACTTT.

V and J are TRBV6-5 and TRBJ2-3; D may be TRBD2 (5 bases). This CDR3 comprises 14 residues. V lost 6 bases and J 2 bases, leaving 12 bases between the germline ends. Looked up from germline, CDR1 is MNHEY and CDR2 is SVGAGI. The CDR3 DNA sequence: TGTGCCAGCAGAGTCGTGCTAGCCACAGATACGCAGTATTTT. Amino acid sequence: CASRVVLATDTQYF.

This clone has only a few counts. The chain combines TRBV10-3 with TRBJ1-1; D call uncertain. Germline-derived CDR1 and CDR2 are ENHRY and SYGVKD. V lost 1 base, J lost 5 bases, and 11 bases lay in between. The CDR3 sequence is 14 residues long. The CDR3 sequence: CAISEFGEETEAFF. CDR3 nucleotides: TGTGCCATCAGTGAGTTCGGGGAAGAAACTGAAGCTTTCTTT.

The V and J genes are TRBV28 and TRBJ2-1; no clear D. The V and J ends lost 6 bases and 4 bases respectively, with 10 bases between them. This CDR3 has 13 residues. In germline, CDR1 is MDHEN, CDR2 SYDVKM. CDR3: CASSPMWYNEQFF. The CDR3 nucleotides read TGTGCCAGCAGCCCTATGTGGTACAATGAGCAGTTCTTC.

The table lists this clone with a few counts. The same CDR3 can be traced to other DNA sequences in this sample. The chain is built from TRBV6-5 and TRBJ1-1, with a tentative D call TRBD1 (6 bases). V gave up 2 bases and J gave up 2 bases, with 9 bases separating them. CDR1 MNHEY and CDR2 SVGAGI come from the germline V gene. The CDR3 has 14 amino acids. The DNA for the CDR3 is TGTGCCAGCAGTTACGAGACAGGCAACACTGAAGCTTTCTTT. Protein sequence: CASSYETGNTEAFF.

This clone was picked up one time. The V gene is TRBV2, the J gene TRBJ2-5; 12 bases align to TRBD2. J was trimmed by 3 bases and V by 11 bases; bases with no gene match: 22. The CDR3 loop spans 19 amino acids. In germline, CDR1 is SNHLY, CDR2 FYNNEI. CDR3 sequence: CARILGLAGGLTPKETQYF. DNA of the CDR3: TGTGCCCGAATCCTAGGGCTAGCGGGGGGGTTAACGCCGAAAGAGACCCAGTACTTC.

The V and J genes are TRBV30 and TRBJ2-7; 8 bases align to TRBD1. The J segment lost 5 bases and the V segment lost 2 bases, leaving 8 bases of the junction unmatched. CDR1 is GTSNPN and CDR2 is SVGIG in the germline V gene (reference sequence). The CDR3 covers 14 residues. The CDR3 bases are TGTGCCTGGAGTACGAACGGACAGGGCCACGAGCAGTACTTC. It codes for CAWSTNGQGHEQYF.

The V gene is TRBV23-1, the J gene TRBJ2-7; TRBD1 matches at 9 bases. TRBV23-1 is assigned to the ORF class and has an uncertain function. Germline trimming cut 7 bases from V and 0 bases from J; bases unmatched to any gene: 7. This CDR3 is 15 amino acids long. The chain's CDR3 is CASTLGQGFSYEQYF. The CDR3 region has the DNA TGCGCCAGCACCCTGGGACAGGGATTCTCCTACGAGCAGTACTTC.

In this sample, this clone turned up once. V and J are TRBV7-2 and TRBJ1-2; 7 bases align to TRBD1. This CDR3 has 14 amino acids. The junction had 8 bases not matched to a gene; V was cut back by 5 bases and J by 5 bases. CDR1 is SGHTA, CDR2 FQGNSA, per germline. The CDR3 reads CASSQRQGVYGYTF. The CDR3 DNA reads TGTGCCAGCAGCCAACGACAGGGTGTATATGGCTACACCTTC. The full variable domain, rest sourced from reference TRBV7-2 and TRBJ1-2, is GAGVSQSPSNKVTEKGKDVELRCDPISGHTALYWYRQSLGQGLEFLIYFQGNSAPDKSGLPSDRFSAERTGGSVSTLTIQRTQQEDSAVYLCASSQRQGVYGYTFGSGTRLTVV.

The chain is built from TRBV6-5 and TRBJ1-2; D is unresolved. Looked up from germline, CDR1 is MNHEY and CDR2 is SVGAGI. CDR3 length: 15 residues. The V gene lost 2 bases and the J gene lost 0 bases, with 10 bases spanning the gap. The CDR3 is CASSYGGETNYGYTF. CDR3 coding DNA: TGTGCCAGCAGTTACGGCGGTGAAACTAACTATGGCTACACCTTC.

The CDR3 nucleotides are TGCAGCGGGGAACAGGGGGGGAACACTGAAGCTTTCTTT. Protein product: CSGEQGGNTEAFF. The rearrangement joins TRBV29-1 to TRBJ1-1; 8 bases match TRBD1. This CDR3 region has 13 residues. CDR1 and CDR2 from the germline V gene are SQVTM and ANQGSEA. V shed 7 bases, J shed 1 base, and the junction held 5 bases outside the gene matches.

This rearrangement joins TRBV15 to TRBJ2-7; tentatively, D is TRBD1 (7 bases). Germline assignment: CDR1 LNHNV and CDR2 YYDKDF (reference sequence). The CDR3 runs 15 residues. Trimming took off 1 base at V and 2 bases at J, with 12 bases between the two ends. CDR3 protein: CATSRVAGGPYEQYF. The CDR3 nucleotides read TGTGCCACCAGCAGAGTGGCAGGGGGGCCCTACGAGCAGTACTTC.

CDR3 loop: CASSPPEGQGASYEQYF. Here the CDR3 DNA reads TGTGCCAGCAGTCCACCCGAGGGACAGGGGGCATCCTACGAGCAGTACTTC. J is TRBJ2-7 and V is TRBV6-6; TRBD1 agrees at 12 bases. The CDR3 is 17 residues long. Germline CDR1 MNHNY, CDR2 SVGAGI (reference sequence). Germline trimming cut 5 bases from V and 1 base from J; bases unmatched to any gene: 9.

The chain carries TRBV4-2 and TRBJ2-2, with D maybe TRBD2 (7 bases). The germline V gene has CDR1 LGHNA and CDR2 YNFKEQ. The CDR3 has 14 residues. Trimming pared 2 bases from V and 5 bases from J, leaving 9 bases between. The CDR3 sequence: CASSQRGATGELFF. In nucleotides, the CDR3 is TGTGCCAGCAGCCAACGGGGGGCGACCGGGGAGCTGTTTTTT.